The TCR beta chain under discussion was sequenced for a study of lymphopenia after photon versus proton radiotherapy. Note on this clone: Its antigen is currently unknown.

Clones were read by immunoSEQ multiplex PCR, and TCRdb kept only the in-frame ones, dropping some. The table includes about 17,000 clones, about 93% detected once. Broader study findings: After the lymphocyte nadir, photon-treated repertoires showed oligoclonal expansion, especially of CD8+ Temra cells. Only patients who died were analyzed for survival; proton advantage is unproven.

Sequenced here: peripheral blood, sampled from a patient treated with photon-based radiotherapy. The source is a man in his sixties with pancreatic cancer.

The CDR3 DNA reads TGTGCCAGCAGCAAACCGGGACAGGGGGCGTATACGCAGTATTTT. Its protein product is CASSKPGQGAYTQYF. The chain couples TRBV7-9 to TRBJ2-3; TRBD1 aligns across 12 bases. Germline CDR1 reads SEHNR; CDR2 reads FQNEAQ (reference sequence). V lost 5 bases, J lost 7 bases, and 7 bases stayed unmatched. The CDR3 sequence is 15 residues long.